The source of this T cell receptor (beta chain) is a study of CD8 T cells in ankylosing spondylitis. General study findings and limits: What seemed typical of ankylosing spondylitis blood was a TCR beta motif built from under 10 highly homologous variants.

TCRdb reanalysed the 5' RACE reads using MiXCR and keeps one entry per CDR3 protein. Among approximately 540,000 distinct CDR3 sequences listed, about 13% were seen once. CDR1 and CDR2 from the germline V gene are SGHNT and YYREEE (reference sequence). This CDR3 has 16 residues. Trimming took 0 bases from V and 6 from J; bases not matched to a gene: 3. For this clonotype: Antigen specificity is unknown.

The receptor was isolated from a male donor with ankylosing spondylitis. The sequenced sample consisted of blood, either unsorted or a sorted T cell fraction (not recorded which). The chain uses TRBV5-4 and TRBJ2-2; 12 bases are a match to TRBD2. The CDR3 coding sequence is TGTGCCAGCAGCTTGGGAGGACTAGCGGGACCCGGGGAGCTGTTTTTT. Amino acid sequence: CASSLGGLAGPGELFF.